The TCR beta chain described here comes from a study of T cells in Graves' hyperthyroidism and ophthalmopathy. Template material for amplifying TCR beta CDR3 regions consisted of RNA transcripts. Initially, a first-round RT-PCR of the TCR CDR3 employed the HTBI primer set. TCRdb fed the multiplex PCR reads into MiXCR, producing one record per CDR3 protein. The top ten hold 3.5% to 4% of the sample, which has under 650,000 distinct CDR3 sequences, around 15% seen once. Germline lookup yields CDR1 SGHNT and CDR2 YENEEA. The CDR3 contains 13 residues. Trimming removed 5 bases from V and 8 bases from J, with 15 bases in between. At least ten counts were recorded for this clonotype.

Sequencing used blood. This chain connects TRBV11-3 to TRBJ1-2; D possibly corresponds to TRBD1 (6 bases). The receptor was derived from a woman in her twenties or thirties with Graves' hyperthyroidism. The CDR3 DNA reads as TGTGCCAGCAGCCCCGAGGGGGTCGAAGGCTACACCTTC. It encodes CASSPEGVEGYTF.